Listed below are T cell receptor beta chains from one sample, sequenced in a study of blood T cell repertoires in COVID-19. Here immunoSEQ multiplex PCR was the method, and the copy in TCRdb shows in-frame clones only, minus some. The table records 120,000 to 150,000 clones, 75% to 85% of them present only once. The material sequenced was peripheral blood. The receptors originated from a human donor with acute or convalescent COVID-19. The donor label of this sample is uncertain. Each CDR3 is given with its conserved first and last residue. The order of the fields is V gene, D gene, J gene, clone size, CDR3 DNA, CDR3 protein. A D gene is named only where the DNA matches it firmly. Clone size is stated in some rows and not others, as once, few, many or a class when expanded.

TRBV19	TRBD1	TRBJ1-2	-	TGTGCCAGTAGTAAAGGACAGGGGGCGATCCATGGCTACACCTTC	CASSKGQGAIHGYTF
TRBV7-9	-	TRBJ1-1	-	TGTGCCAGCAGCTCCGGACAGTCCTCGGTGGCTGAAGCTTTCTTT	CASSSGQSSVAEAFF
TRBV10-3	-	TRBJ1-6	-	TGTGCCGTCCGACAGGAGCCCATTTCACCCCTCCACTTT	CAVRQEPISPLHF
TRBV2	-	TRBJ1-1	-	TGTGCCAGCAGGGGGAGGGGATCGAACACTGAAGCTTTCTTT	CASRGRGSNTEAFF
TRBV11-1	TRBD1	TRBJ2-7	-	TGTGCCAGCAGCCCAGAATTGGACAGGTCCTACGAGCAGTACTTC	CASSPELDRSYEQYF
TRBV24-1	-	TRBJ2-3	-	TGTGCCACCAGTGATCCCACTAACACAGATACGCAGTATTTT	CATSDPTNTDTQYF
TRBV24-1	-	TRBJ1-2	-	TGTGCCGCGGGGGCCGGACCGGGCTATGGCTACACCTTC	CAAGAGPGYGYTF
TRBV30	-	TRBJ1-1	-	TGTGCCGGCGGGGTGGGATCGAACACTGAAGCTTTCTTT	CAGGVGSNTEAFF
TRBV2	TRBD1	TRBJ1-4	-	TGTGCCACGGGACAGGGAGGCGAAAAACTGTTTTTT	CATGQGGEKLFF
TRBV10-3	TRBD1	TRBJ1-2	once	TGTGCCATCATGGGTGGGGTACAGGGGTCTCAAGGCTACACCTTC	CAIMGGVQGSQGYTF
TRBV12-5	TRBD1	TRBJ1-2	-	TGTGCTAGTGGTTTGGCGGGACAGGGGGCGAAAGGCTACACCTTC	CASGLAGQGAKGYTF
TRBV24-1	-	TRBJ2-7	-	TGTGCCACCCCAGGGCCTTCCTCCTACGAGCAGTACTTC	CATPGPSSYEQYF
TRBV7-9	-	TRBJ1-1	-	TGTGCCAGCAGCGAGGGAGGGGAAGGAGCTTTCTTT	CASSEGGEGAFF
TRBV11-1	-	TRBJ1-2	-	TGTGCCAGCAGCCTTACTGACAGGCCATATGGCTACACCTTC	CASSLTDRPYGYTF
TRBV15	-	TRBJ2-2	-	TGTGCCACCAGCGATTACAGGGAGTACACCGGGGAGCTGTTTTTT	CATSDYREYTGELFF
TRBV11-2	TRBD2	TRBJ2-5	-	TGTGCCAGCAGCCCCCCCAGCGGGGGGGCCCTAGGCGAGACCCAGTACTTC	CASSPPSGGALGETQYF
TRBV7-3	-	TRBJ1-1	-	TGTGCCAGCACCTCGGGGGGAAACACTGAAGCTTTCTTT	CASTSGGNTEAFF
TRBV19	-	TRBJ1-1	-	TGTGCCAGTAGTATCACCCCAGGGCTAATGGGTGCTTTCTTT	CASSITPGLMGAFF
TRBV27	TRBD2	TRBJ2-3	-	TGTGCCAGCAGTTTTCTAGCGGGGGGTCCAGATACGCAGTATTTT	CASSFLAGGPDTQYF
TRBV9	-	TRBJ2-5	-	TGTGCCAGCAGCGTTGCGGGCCGGTGGCAAGAGACCCAGTACTTC	CASSVAGRWQETQYF
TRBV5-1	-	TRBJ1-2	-	TGCGCCAGCAGCTTGGGAGGCCACTATGGCTACACCTTC	CASSLGGHYGYTF
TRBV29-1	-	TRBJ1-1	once	TGCAGCGTCCGCACGGGGGGAAACACTGAAGCTTTCTTT	CSVRTGGNTEAFF
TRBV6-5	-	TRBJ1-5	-	TGTGCCAGCACCTCCGGTTCGGTAAGTCAGCCCCAGCATTTT	CASTSGSVSQPQHF
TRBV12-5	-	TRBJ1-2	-	TGTGCTAGTGGTTTGGTAAGTCGGGGCTACACCTTC	CASGLVSRGYTF
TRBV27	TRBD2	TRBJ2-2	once	TGTGCCACCACGGGGGGCGGGGAGCTGTTTTTT	CATTGGGELFF
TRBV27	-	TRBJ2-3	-	TGTGCCAGCAGTCGACTGAGGGACAAAGATACGCAGTATTTT	CASSRLRDKDTQYF
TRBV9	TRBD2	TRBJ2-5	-	TGTGCCAGCAGCGTAGGCGATAGCGGGGGGATCCAAGAGACCCAGTACTTC	CASSVGDSGGIQETQYF
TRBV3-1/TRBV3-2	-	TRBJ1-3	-	TGTGCCAGCAGCCCAGGGTCTGGAAACACCATATATTTT	CASSPGSGNTIYF
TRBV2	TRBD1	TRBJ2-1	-	TGTGCCAGCCCAGTGGGGACAGCCACCCCAAGGGCCTACAATGAGCAGTTCTTC	CASPVGTATPRAYNEQFF
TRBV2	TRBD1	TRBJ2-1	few	TGTGCCAGCAGCTTCCCGGGACAGGGCGGCTCCTACAATGAGCAGTTCTTC	CASSFPGQGGSYNEQFF
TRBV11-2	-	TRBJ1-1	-	TGTGCCAGCAGCTTAGGGCAGGTGAACACTGAAGCTTTCTTT	CASSLGQVNTEAFF
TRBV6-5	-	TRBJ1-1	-	TGTGCCAGCATCGGGGTCCCTAGGGCTGAAGCTTTCTTT	CASIGVPRAEAFF
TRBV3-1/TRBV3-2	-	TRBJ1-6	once	TGTGCCAGCAGCCAAGTTCGAACGGGCTCCTATAATTCACCCCTCCACTTT	CASSQVRTGSYNSPLHF
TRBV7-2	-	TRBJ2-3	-	TGTGCCAGCAGCTTAGGGCAGGGTACAGATACGCAGTATTTT	CASSLGQGTDTQYF
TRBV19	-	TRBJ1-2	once	TGTGCCAGTAGACTTCAACAGGGCCCATATGGCTACACCTTC	CASRLQQGPYGYTF
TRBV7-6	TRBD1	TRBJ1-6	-	TGTGCCAGCAGCTTAGGACAGGGGCCGAATTCACCCCTCCACTTT	CASSLGQGPNSPLHF
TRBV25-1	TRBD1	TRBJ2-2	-	TGTGCCAGCAGTGCCCGGGACAGCGAAACCGGGGAGCTGTTTTTT	CASSARDSETGELFF
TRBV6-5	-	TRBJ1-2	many	TGTGCCAGCAACGCTGACAGGTTCCTAGGCTACACCTTC	CASNADRFLGYTF
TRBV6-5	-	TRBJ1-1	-	TGTGCCAGCAGTTACGGAGAGGGCAGAACTGAAGCTTTCTTT	CASSYGEGRTEAFF
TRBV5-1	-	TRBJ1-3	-	TGCGCCAGCAGGGGAGACATTAGCGAAAACACCATATATTTT	CASRGDISENTIYF
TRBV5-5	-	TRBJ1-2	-	TGTGCCAGCAGCTTGGCCGGACAGACTATCTCTGGCTACACCTTC	CASSLAGQTISGYTF
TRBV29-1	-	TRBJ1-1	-	TGCAGCGTGGGATTACAGGGTGAGACTGAAGCTTTCTTT	CSVGLQGETEAFF
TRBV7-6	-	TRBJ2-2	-	TGTGCCAGCAGCTTACGACTAGGGGTGATAAACACCGGGGAGCTGTTTTTT	CASSLRLGVINTGELFF
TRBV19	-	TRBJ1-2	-	TGTGCCAGTAGGATCGGGACAAGGGAGAAAGGTGGCTACACCTTC	CASRIGTREKGGYTF
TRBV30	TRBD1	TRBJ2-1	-	TGTGCCTTGGACAGGAGCTCCTACAATGAGCAGTTCTTC	CALDRSSYNEQFF
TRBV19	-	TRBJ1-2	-	TGTGCCACCAGGGAACAGGGTAGAAATGGCTACACCTTC	CATREQGRNGYTF
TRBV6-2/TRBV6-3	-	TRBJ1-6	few	TGTGCCAGCAGTTACTCGGGAGCCTCCTATAATTCACCCCTCCACTTT	CASSYSGASYNSPLHF
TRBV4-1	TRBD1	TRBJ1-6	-	TGCGCCAGCAGCCAACTCAACTGGCGTCACACAGGGGCCTATAATTCACCCCTCCACTTT	CASSQLNWRHTGAYNSPLHF
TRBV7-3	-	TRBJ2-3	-	TGTGCCAGCAGCTTAAGGCAGAGCACAGATACGCAGTATTTT	CASSLRQSTDTQYF
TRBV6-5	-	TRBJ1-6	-	TGTGCCAGCTACGGGAGTACCAATAATTCACCCCTCCACTTT	CASYGSTNNSPLHF
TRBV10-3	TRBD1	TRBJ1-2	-	TGTGCCATCAGTCCGGGACAGGGTTTTAACTATGGCTACACCTTC	CAISPGQGFNYGYTF
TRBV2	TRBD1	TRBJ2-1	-	TGTGCCAGCAGTCGATCAACAGGGGATCGAGGTGAGCAGTTCTTC	CASSRSTGDRGEQFF
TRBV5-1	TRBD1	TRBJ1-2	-	TGCGCCAGCAGTTTGGGACAGGGGAACTATGGCTACACCTTC	CASSLGQGNYGYTF